Presented here are 14 T cell receptor beta chains from one specimen sequenced in a study of T cell clonality in common variable immunodeficiency (dated by TCRdb to 2015 to 2017). Library preparation employed the immunoSEQ multiplex PCR assay. Sourced from immuneACCESS, this table was stored by TCRdb with only in-frame sequences that have V and J called. A share of the clones is absent; for the studies checked, an unresolved V gene accounts for under half, and the remainder has no known explanation. The table puts approximately 38,000 clones in this sample, none counted just once. The top ten clonotypes cover around 6% of the sample. Broader findings and caveats from the paper: Fewer deletions and N-nucleotide insertions were reportedly observed in CVID TCRbeta sequences, and highly modified clones with 13 or more V deletions were reportedly absent from CVID TCRbeta sequences.

Their recognized antigens are unknown. Sequencing was done on a sample of peripheral blood mononuclear cells. The source is a human donor with common variable immunodeficiency.

Regarding this clone: The CDR3 is cut off 3 residues early in the read; its end comes from the germline J gene. The chain has TRBV6-2 or TRBV6-3 and TRBJ2-7; D might be TRBD1 (6 bases). The CDR3 sequence is 15 residues long. Germline-derived CDR1 and CDR2 are MNHEY and SVGEGT. Trimming removed 9 bases at V and 5 bases at J, with 23 bases between. The CDR3: CASLPPGQVRHEQYF. The sequenced part of the CDR3 DNA is TGTGCCAGTCTTCCTCCGGGACAAGTTAGACACGAG.

Concerning this clone: The read terminates 3 residues before the CDR3 end, so the remaining end is supplied by the germline J gene. The chain uses TRBV18 and TRBJ1-2, with D possibly being TRBD1 (5 bases). CDR1 and CDR2 from the germline V gene are KGHSH and LQKENI. The CDR3 sequence is 12 residues long. V gave up 2 bases and J gave up 7 bases, with 8 bases separating them. Incomplete CDR3 DNA: TGTGCCAGCTCACCAAGCGGGGGTGGC. This codes for CASSPSGGG. The full CDR3 sequence reads CASSPSGGGYTF.

Comment on this clone: The read terminates 3 residues before the CDR3 end, so the remaining end is supplied by the germline J gene. The chain has TRBV2 and TRBJ2-1; 11 bases are a match to TRBD2. The J segment lost 4 bases and the V segment lost 8 bases, leaving 4 bases of the junction unmatched. The CDR3 spans 14 residues. Per the germline V gene, CDR1 is SNHLY and CDR2 is FYNNEI. The CDR3 reads CASGGTSGYNEQFF. The sequenced part of the CDR3 DNA is TGTGCCAGCGGGGGGACTAGCGGTTACAATGAG.

Many counts were recorded for this clone. The read halts 3 residues ahead of the CDR3 end, with the missing end drawn from the germline J gene. This rearrangement joins TRBV29-1 to TRBJ2-2; a possible D gene is TRBD1 (6 bases). The CDR3 is made up of 13 amino acids. V shed 5 bases and J shed 2 bases, with 9 bases lying between them. From germline, CDR1 is SQVTM and CDR2 ANQGSEA. The CDR3 reads CSVNRVNTGELFF. The DNA read from the CDR3 is TGCAGCGTTAACAGGGTAAACACCGGGGAG.

With regard to this clone: Read sequence stops 3 residues before the CDR3 end, and the germline J gene provides the missing end. This chain links TRBV18 with TRBJ2-2; 8 bases match TRBD2. V shed 6 bases, J shed 2 bases, and the junction held 11 bases outside the gene matches. Germline assignment: CDR1 KGHSH and CDR2 LQKENI. The CDR3 has 17 amino acids. The CDR3 DNA, read in part, is TGTGCCAGCTCCACCCCGGGAGGGACACCAAACACCGGGGAG. Protein sequence: CASSTPGGTPNTGE. The CDR3 as a whole reads CASSTPGGTPNTGELFF.

This clone occurred many times. Sequencing ends 3 residues short of the CDR3 end; the germline J gene provides the rest. The gene calls are TRBV7-8 and TRBJ1-3; D uncertain. Deletions cut 3 bases from V and 0 bases from J, with 6 bases between. This CDR3 is built from 14 residues. Germline-derived CDR1 and CDR2 are SGHVS and FQNEAQ. The DNA read from the CDR3 is TGTGCCAGCAGCTTTCAGAGCTCTGGAAACACC. This translates into CASSFQSSGNT. The entire CDR3 protein is CASSFQSSGNTIYF.

This clone was detected ten times or more. The read terminates 3 residues ahead of where the CDR3 ends, so the germline J gene completes it. The chain recombines TRBV20-1 with TRBJ1-1; 9 bases align to TRBD1. Germline loops: CDR1 DFQATT, CDR2 SNEGSKA (reference sequence). CDR3 length: 13 amino acids. CDR3 protein: CSARRGTGIWAFF. The CDR3 bases that were read are TGCAGTGCTAGACGCGGGACAGGGATTTGG.

With respect to this clone: The DNA ends 3 residues before the CDR3 does, and the rest of the CDR3 is filled in from the germline J gene. V and J are TRBV7-2 and TRBJ2-5, with a tentative D call TRBD1 (6 bases). V gave up 1 base and J gave up 5 bases, with 14 bases separating them. Germline lookup yields CDR1 SGHTA and CDR2 FQGNSA. The CDR3 extends over 15 amino acids. Partial CDR3 DNA: TGTGCCAGCAGCTTAGTTGGCAGGGGTGGGGAGACC. This gives the protein CASSLVGRGGET. The full CDR3 is CASSLVGRGGETQYF.

Concerning this clone: The read falls 3 residues short of the CDR3 end, and the missing part is taken from the germline J gene. The rearrangement joins TRBV13 to TRBJ2-5; no firm D call. CDR1 is PRHDT, CDR2 FYEKMQ, per germline (reference sequence). The V gene lost 2 bases and the J gene lost 5 bases, with 12 bases spanning the gap. This CDR3 has 14 residues. The CDR3 loop is CASSLKLLPETQYF. The DNA read from the CDR3 is TGTGCCAGCAGCTTAAAATTGCTACCTGAGACC.

This clone was found many times. The read comes to an end 3 residues before the CDR3 does, leaving the germline J gene to fill in the end. This chain connects TRBV30 to TRBJ1-5; D is ambiguous. CDR3 length: 12 residues. Trimming left V 5 bases short and J 1 base short, with 6 bases between. CDR1 and CDR2 (germline): GTSNPN, SVGIG (reference sequence). The CDR3 DNA, read in part, is TGTGCCTGGGGCCAAAGCAATCAGCCC. Its protein product is CAWGQSNQP. The full CDR3 protein is CAWGQSNQPQHF. Drawing the rest from reference TRBV30 and TRBJ1-5, the complete variable domain is SQTIHQWPATLVQPVGSPLSLECTVEGTSNPNLYWYRQAAGRGLQLLFYSVGIGQISSEVPQNLSASRPQDRQFILSSKKLLLSDSGFYLCAWGQSNQPQHFGDGTRLSIL.

This clone was seen at least ten times. Read sequence stops 3 residues before the CDR3 end, and the germline J gene provides the missing end. The V and J genes are TRBV20-1 and TRBJ2-7; the D gene is possibly TRBD2 (5 bases). The CDR3 has 13 residues. Germline loops: CDR1 DFQATT, CDR2 SNEGSKA (reference sequence). V lost 6 bases and J 1 base, leaving 13 bases between the germline ends. The CDR3 sequence: CSAPPGVSYEQYF. The CDR3 DNA, read in part, is TGCAGTGCACCGCCCGGGGTTTCCTACGAG.

About this clone itself: From the germline J gene comes the end of the CDR3, since the read stops 3 residues before it. The chain links TRBV2 to TRBJ2-3, with TRBD1 matching over 11 bases. This CDR3 spans 14 amino acids. From germline, CDR1 is SNHLY and CDR2 FYNNEI. Trimming cost V 7 bases and J 3 bases; bases outside gene matches: 3. The CDR3 bases that were read are TGTGCCAGCATTCGGGACAGGGGGACAGATACG. This translates into CASIRDRGTDT. The entire CDR3 protein is CASIRDRGTDTQYF.

This clone showed up many times. The sequenced fragment ends 3 residues before the CDR3 boundary, so the rest is inferred from the germline J gene. This sequence joins TRBV19 and TRBJ2-6; TRBD1 aligns across 7 bases. Looked up from germline, CDR1 is LNHDA and CDR2 is SQIVND (reference sequence). The CDR3 spans 16 residues. V lost 5 bases and J lost 7; bases outside the gene matches: 11. The CDR3 DNA, read in part, is TGTGCCAGTAGTGACATACAGGGGCCATCTGCCAACGTC. Protein: CASSDIQGPSANV. From start to end, the CDR3 is CASSDIQGPSANVLTF.

This clone was counted a few times. Read data end 3 residues before the CDR3 end; the end is taken from the germline J gene. The rearrangement uses TRBV2 and TRBJ2-3; TRBD2 aligns across 10 bases. Germline V CDR1 and CDR2: SNHLY, FYNNEI. CDR3 size: 12 residues. The sequenced part of the CDR3 DNA is TGTGCCAGCAGGTTAACTAGCGGGGCG. Protein sequence: CASRLTSGA. The entire CDR3 is CASRLTSGAQYF.